The 13 T cell receptor beta chains below were found in one sample sequenced in a study of cytomegalovirus exposure and HLA in healthy donors. PCR employed 60 Vbeta and 13 Jbeta primers. Assay: immunoSEQ multiplex PCR; the TCRdb copy retains only in-frame clones and omits some. This sample carries under 95,000 clones, with roughly 3.8% going to the ten biggest clones. Sequenced material: PBMCs. The source of these receptors is a female donor in good health and CMV-seropositive.

V and J are TRBV2 and TRBJ2-7, with 7 bases fitting TRBD1. The trim removed 3 bases at V and 1 base at J, leaving 3 bases unmatched. CDR1 and CDR2 from the germline V gene are SNHLY and FYNNEI. The length of the CDR3 is 14 residues. The CDR3 DNA sequence: TGTGCCAGCAGTGAGACAGGGTGGTCCTACGAGCAGTACTTC. Protein: CASSETGWSYEQYF.

The chain recombines TRBV19 with TRBJ1-2, with D maybe TRBD1 (5 bases). The germline gives CDR1 LNHDA, CDR2 SQIVND (reference sequence). V gave up 1 base and J gave up 5 bases, with 14 bases separating them. CDR3 size: 15 residues. CDR3 loop: CASSIGDSLWYGYTF. CDR3 sequence (DNA): TGTGCCAGTAGTATAGGCGACAGCTTATGGTATGGCTACACCTTC.

CDR3 bases: TGCGCCAGCAGCCACCCTCGCACTAGCGGGGGGGCGAGCGCCTACGAGCAGTACTTC. Translated: CASSHPRTSGGASAYEQYF. The V call is TRBV4-1, the J call TRBJ2-7, with TRBD2 identical over 13 bases. The V gene end was trimmed by 3 bases and the J gene end by 2 bases; junction bases not matched to a gene: 13. CDR1 and CDR2 from the germline V gene are MGHRA and YSYEKL. The CDR3 contains 19 residues.

The genes are TRBV28 and TRBJ1-4; D unresolved. Trimming took off 4 bases at V and 2 bases at J, with 11 bases between the two ends. The CDR3 covers 15 residues. The germline V gene has CDR1 MDHEN and CDR2 SYDVKM. CDR3 amino acids: CASSSGSATNEKLFF. Written as DNA, the CDR3 is TGTGCCAGCAGTTCCGGGTCGGCGACTAATGAAAAACTGTTTTTT.

The CDR3 protein is CASSLEAGSLFF. DNA of the CDR3: TGCGCCAGCAGCTTGGAGGCGGGCAGCCTGTTTTTT. This sequence joins TRBV5-1 and TRBJ1-4; D unclear. The CDR3 runs to 12 residues. Trimming took 0 bases from V and 14 from J, leaving 11 bases between them. Looked up from germline, CDR1 is SGHRS and CDR2 is YFSETQ.

The chain is built from TRBV7-9 and TRBJ1-1; D is perhaps TRBD1 (6 bases). The CDR3 runs to 15 residues. Germline CDR1 SEHNR, CDR2 FQNEAQ (reference sequence). V lost 5 bases and J 2 bases, leaving 15 bases between the germline ends. The CDR3 DNA follows: TGTGCCAGCAGCACCCATTGGGGGCTTAACACTGAAGCTTTCTTT. Translating it yields CASSTHWGLNTEAFF.

The rearrangement joins TRBV5-1 to TRBJ2-3; TRBD2 matches 16 bases. The V segment lost 3 bases and the J segment 4 bases; nucleotides outside the gene matches: 14. CDR1 and CDR2 from the germline V gene are SGHRS and YFSETQ. The CDR3 has 20 amino acids. The CDR3 loop is CASSSRPGTSGRAAADTQYF. The CDR3 DNA reads TGCGCCAGCAGCTCCAGACCCGGGACTAGCGGGAGGGCCGCCGCAGATACGCAGTATTTT.

The chain employs TRBV7-2 and TRBJ2-7; tentative D call: TRBD2 (6 bases). The CDR3 length is 14 residues. V shed 7 bases and J shed 3 bases, with 16 bases lying between them. Germline V gene sequence: CDR1 SGHTA, CDR2 FQGNSA. CDR3 protein: CASTPRGSGYEQYF. The CDR3 region has the DNA TGTGCCAGCACCCCCCGGGGGTCGGGCTACGAGCAGTACTTC.

V usage is TRBV7-9 and J usage is TRBJ1-2, with D uncertain. Germline V CDR1 and CDR2: SEHNR, FQNEAQ (reference sequence). V gave up 3 bases and J gave up 4 bases, with 15 bases separating them. The CDR3 length is 15 residues. This CDR3 is CASSLVIGLTYGYTF. CDR3 coding DNA: TGTGCCAGCAGCTTGGTGATTGGACTGACCTATGGCTACACCTTC. Full variable domain (rest looked up from reference TRBV7-9 and TRBJ1-2): DTGVSQNPRHKITKRGQNVTFRCDPISEHNRLYWYRQTLGQGPEFLTYFQNEAQLEKSRLLSDRFSAERPKGSFSTLEIQRTEQGDSAMYLCASSLVIGLTYGYTFGSGTRLTVV.

V usage is TRBV5-6 and J usage is TRBJ2-7; TRBD1 aligns across 11 bases. Germline loops: CDR1 SGHDT, CDR2 YYEEEE. The V gene end was trimmed by 0 bases and the J gene end by 4 bases; junction bases not matched to a gene: 6. The CDR3 has 16 residues. CDR3 DNA sequence: TGTGCCAGCAGCTTGGGGCGGACAGGGGGCCAATACGAGCAGTACTTC. This translates into CASSLGRTGGQYEQYF.

This rearrangement joins TRBV7-2 to TRBJ2-6; the D is unclear. Per the germline V gene, CDR1 is SGHTA and CDR2 is FQGNSA. The CDR3 sequence is 15 residues long. Trimming pared 3 bases from V and 0 bases from J, leaving 6 bases between. CDR3 sequence reads: CASSFDNSGANVLTF. For the CDR3, the DNA is TGTGCCAGCAGCTTCGACAACTCTGGGGCCAACGTCCTGACTTTC.

This sequence joins TRBV28 and TRBJ2-6; a possible D gene is TRBD1 (6 bases). The CDR3 contains 17 residues. Trimming took off 6 bases at V and 0 bases at J, with 15 bases between the two ends. Germline assignment: CDR1 MDHEN and CDR2 SYDVKM. In nucleotides, the CDR3 is TGTGCCAGCAGCCCTGGGACATCGCGCTCTGGGGCCAACGTCCTGACTTTC. Its protein is CASSPGTSRSGANVLTF.

As for this clone: This sample also contains other DNA sequences that code for the same CDR3. The chain recombines TRBV6-5 with TRBJ2-5; 8 bases map to TRBD2. Germline CDR1 and CDR2: MNHEY and SVGAGI. CDR3 length: 14 residues. V shed 3 bases, J shed 4 bases, and the junction held 4 bases outside the gene matches. The CDR3, as DNA: TGTGCCAGCAGTTATCTAAGCGGGGGAGAGACCCAGTACTTC. It codes for CASSYLSGGETQYF.